Below, 27 T cell receptor beta chains from the same sample are listed, as sequenced in a study of T cell responses to AZD1222 COVID-19 vaccine. Profiled with immunoSEQ multiplex PCR; TCRdb holds only in-frame clones, not every one. The table records over 95,000 clones, over 85% of them present only once. The material was peripheral blood, obtained on day 0 of AZD1222 vaccination. The origin of the receptors is an adult in good health.

This sequence joins TRBV5-5 and TRBJ1-5, with 8 positions matching TRBD1. The CDR3 runs to 15 residues. V lost 4 bases, J lost 1 base, and 4 bases stayed unmatched. Germline CDR1 is SGHKS and CDR2 is YYEKEE (reference sequence). CDR3 sequence (DNA): TGTGCCAGCAGCCGGACAGGGCAAAGCAATCAGCCCCAGCATTTT. Protein sequence: CASSRTGQSNQPQHF.

The chain joins TRBV7-8 to TRBJ2-7; 8 bases are shared with TRBD1. V gave up 1 base and J gave up 4 bases; unmatched junction bases: 6. Germline V gives CDR1 SGHVS, CDR2 FQNEAQ. The CDR3 runs 15 residues. Written as DNA, the CDR3 is TGTGCCAGCAGCTTAGTTGGGACAGGAATATACGAGCAGTACTTC. Amino acid sequence: CASSLVGTGIYEQYF. The variable domain in full, completed from reference TRBV7-8 and TRBJ2-7, reads GAGVSQSPRYKVAKRGQDVALRCDPISGHVSLFWYQQALGQGPEFLTYFQNEAQLDKSGLPSDRFFAERPEGSVSTLKIQRTQQEDSAVYLCASSLVGTGIYEQYFGPGTRLTVT.

The rearrangement uses TRBV7-2 and TRBJ1-2; D may be TRBD1 (6 bases). CDR3 length equals 15 residues. Germline V gives CDR1 SGHTA, CDR2 FQGNSA. V gave up 5 bases and J gave up 7 bases, with 20 bases separating them. CDR3 nucleotide sequence: TGTGCCAGCAGCCCAGGGGTAGGGACCGCGGTTGGCTACACCTTC. It codes for CASSPGVGTAVGYTF.

CDR3 loop: CASSIGADGYTF. CDR3 in DNA: TGTGCCAGTAGTATTGGGGCGGACGGCTACACCTTC. The chain uses TRBV19 and TRBJ1-2, with a tentative D call TRBD1 (5 bases). Trimming removed 3 bases from V and 8 bases from J, with 10 bases in between. The CDR3 consists of 12 residues. CDR1 and CDR2 from the germline V gene are LNHDA and SQIVND (reference sequence).

J is TRBJ1-1 and V is TRBV19; 11 nucleotides line up with TRBD1. With V trimmed by 5 bases and J by 8 bases, 13 bases remained unmatched. This CDR3 is 16 amino acids long. Germline assignment: CDR1 LNHDA and CDR2 SQIVND (reference sequence). The CDR3 DNA is TGTGCCAGTAGTCGGAACACCGGGACAGGGGGGTCCGAAGCTTTCTTT. It is translated as CASSRNTGTGGSEAFF.

The rearrangement joins TRBV30 to TRBJ2-7; D may correspond to TRBD1 or TRBD2 (6 bases each). V dropped 7 bases and J dropped 0 bases, with 13 bases sitting between them. This CDR3 region has 13 residues. In germline, CDR1 is GTSNPN, CDR2 SVGIG (reference sequence). The CDR3 region has the DNA TGTGCCTCCGTAGGGGGGTCCTCCTACGAGCAGTACTTC. Translation gives CASVGGSSYEQYF.

This chain uses TRBV30 with TRBJ1-4; TRBD1 might be the D (5 bases). Trimming cost V 7 bases and J 8 bases, with 17 bases left between them. This CDR3 comprises 13 residues. Germline CDR1 reads GTSNPN; CDR2 reads SVGIG (reference sequence). This CDR3 is CAYAHGRGEKLFF. In DNA form, the CDR3 reads TGTGCCTACGCACACGGTCGGGGGGAAAAACTGTTTTTT.

The V call is TRBV19, the J call TRBJ1-5; D is unresolved. V lost 8 bases, J lost 5 bases, and 10 bases lay in between. Looked up from germline, CDR1 is LNHDA and CDR2 is SQIVND (reference sequence). The CDR3 is 12 amino acids. The CDR3, as DNA: TGTGCCAGTGGGCCCTATTATCAGCCCCAGCATTTT. Protein product: CASGPYYQPQHF.

The genes are TRBV19 and TRBJ1-5; no reliable D call. The CDR3 covers 14 residues. Trimming cost V 0 bases and J 3 bases, with 6 bases left between them. Per germline, CDR1 LNHDA and CDR2 SQIVND (reference sequence). The DNA of the CDR3 is TGTGCCAGTAGTATAGAACCCACCAATCAGCCCCAGCATTTT. Translating it yields CASSIEPTNQPQHF.

This chain connects TRBV28 to TRBJ1-5; TRBD1 agrees at 10 bases. The V gene end was trimmed by 7 bases and the J gene end by 2 bases; junction bases not matched to a gene: 2. The germline CDR1 and CDR2 sequences are MDHEN and SYDVKM. This CDR3 is built from 14 residues. The CDR3 spells CASTDRGRNQPQHF. CDR3 sequence (DNA): TGTGCCAGCACCGACAGGGGGCGCAATCAGCCCCAGCATTTT. The whole variable domain, remainder taken from reference TRBV28 and TRBJ1-5, is DVKVTQSSRYLVKRTGEKVFLECVQDMDHENMFWYRQDPGLGLRLIYFSYDVKMKEKGDIPEGYSVSREKKERFSLILESASTNQTSMYLCASTDRGRNQPQHFGDGTRLSIL.

The chain recombines TRBV9 with TRBJ1-5, with a possible D match to TRBD1 (5 bases). V was pared by 2 bases and J by 9 bases, with 15 bases between. This CDR3 is built from 14 residues. Germline assignment: CDR1 SGDLS and CDR2 YYNGEE. CDR3 nucleotide sequence: TGTGCCAGCAGCGTCGGGACCCAGGCGGGGCCCCAGCATTTT. The encoded protein is CASSVGTQAGPQHF.

This chain connects TRBV11-1 to TRBJ2-5, with a tentative D call TRBD1 (5 bases). Germline CDR1 is SGHAT and CDR2 is FQDESV (reference sequence). The CDR3 is 15 residues long. V dropped 3 bases and J dropped 0 bases, with 11 bases sitting between them. CDR3 sequence (DNA): TGTGCCAGCAGCTTTAACCAGGGCCACCAAGAGACCCAGTACTTC. The encoded protein is CASSFNQGHQETQYF.

This clone was detected only a few times. V usage is TRBV6-2 or TRBV6-3 and J usage is TRBJ2-7; 8 nucleotides line up with TRBD2. CDR3 size: 15 residues. Germline lookup yields CDR1 MNHEY and CDR2 SVGEGT. V lost 2 bases and J lost 3; bases outside the gene matches: 6. The CDR3 is CASSYLTSADYEQYF. The CDR3 DNA is TGTGCCAGCAGTTACCTGACTAGCGCAGACTACGAGCAGTACTTC.

The chain is built from TRBV3-1 (or the pseudogene TRBV3-2) and TRBJ1-2; D unresolved. Trimming took off 4 bases at V and 0 bases at J, with 9 bases between the two ends. CDR3 length: 14 amino acids. Looked up from germline, CDR1 is LGHDT and CDR2 is YNNKEL (reference sequence). The CDR3 DNA sequence: TGTGCCAGCAGCCTGATCAGCTCTAACTATGGCTACACCTTC. It yields the protein CASSLISSNYGYTF.

This chain uses TRBV19 with TRBJ1-5; 8 nucleotides line up with TRBD1. Trimming removed 3 bases from V and 6 bases from J; junction bases left unmatched: 7. CDR1 is LNHDA and CDR2 is SQIVND in the germline V gene (reference sequence). This CDR3 contains 15 residues. In nucleotides, the CDR3 is TGTGCCAGTAGTATGAGGACAGGGACCGGTCAGCCCCAGCATTTT. This encodes CASSMRTGTGQPQHF.

CDR3 nucleotides: TGTGCCAGCAGGGGACAGGGGGCCGGGGAGCTGTTTTTT. Its translation: CASRGQGAGELFF. The chain combines TRBV2 with TRBJ2-2, with 11 bases identical to TRBD1. Germline V gives CDR1 SNHLY, CDR2 FYNNEI. The CDR3 contains 13 residues. V was pared by 6 bases and J by 6 bases, with 0 bases of the junction left unmatched.

V usage is TRBV5-1 and J usage is TRBJ2-3; D unresolved. This CDR3 region has 11 residues. V was pared by 6 bases and J by 3 bases, with 5 bases between. Germline CDR1 SGHRS, CDR2 YFSETQ. For the CDR3, the DNA is TGCGCCAGCAAGCTGACAGATACGCAGTATTTT. It codes for CASKLTDTQYF. The whole variable domain, filled in from reference TRBV5-1 and TRBJ2-3, reads KAGVTQTPRYLIKTRGQQVTLSCSPISGHRSVSWYQQTPGQGLQFLFEYFSETQRNKGNFPGRFSGRQFSNSRSEMNVSTLELGDSALYLCASKLTDTQYFGPGTRLTVL.

This rearrangement joins TRBV30 to TRBJ2-7, with 8 bases that match TRBD1. The V gene's germline CDR1 is GTSNPN and CDR2 SVGIG (reference sequence). This CDR3 has 13 residues. J was trimmed by 3 bases and V by 4 bases; bases with no gene match: 5. Here the CDR3 DNA reads TGTGCCTGGAAGTGGACAGGGAACTACGAGCAGTACTTC. Translated, it gives CAWKWTGNYEQYF.

This chain connects TRBV7-6 to TRBJ1-1; possible D gene TRBD1, 5 bases. The germline V and J ends were trimmed by 3 bases and 6 bases, with 17 bases remaining between them. Germline values: CDR1 SGHVS, CDR2 FNYEAQ. The CDR3 length is 15 residues. The CDR3 is CASSLLTAPNAEAFF. The CDR3, as DNA: TGTGCCAGCAGCTTGTTGACAGCCCCTAACGCTGAAGCTTTCTTT.

This chain uses TRBV6-2 or TRBV6-3 with TRBJ2-5; the D is unclear. The V gene lost 2 bases and the J gene lost 2 bases, with 9 bases spanning the gap. CDR1 is MNHEY, CDR2 SVGEGT, per germline. The CDR3 length is 14 residues. The CDR3 DNA reads TGTGCCAGCAGTTACCCGGGTATACAAGAGACCCAGTACTTC. Amino acid sequence: CASSYPGIQETQYF.

The gene calls are TRBV12-3 or TRBV12-4 and TRBJ2-1; D ambiguous. The CDR3 is 12 amino acids. V gave up 3 bases and J gave up 7 bases, with 7 bases separating them. CDR3 amino acids: CASSFDLNEQFF. In DNA form, the CDR3 reads TGTGCCAGCAGTTTCGACTTGAATGAGCAGTTCTTC.

This clone came up once. The chain is built from TRBV25-1 and TRBJ2-5; possible D gene TRBD2, 6 bases. The CDR3 has 15 amino acids. V gave up 0 bases and J gave up 4 bases, with 12 bases separating them. Germline lookup yields CDR1 MGHDK and CDR2 SYGVNS. As DNA, the CDR3 is TGTGCCAGCAGTGAATACTTGACTAGTGTAGAGACCCAGTACTTC. Translated, it gives CASSEYLTSVETQYF. Based on the CDR3 plus reference TRBV25-1 and TRBJ2-5, the full variable domain is EADIYQTPRYLVIGTGKKITLECSQTMGHDKMYWYQQDPGMELHLIHYSYGVNSTEKGDLSSESTVSRIRTEHFPLTLESARPSHTSQYLCASSEYLTSVETQYFGPGTRLLVL.

The chain carries TRBV29-1 and TRBJ1-5; D is unclear. Germline V gene data show CDR1 as SQVTM and CDR2 as ANQGSEA. V dropped 7 bases and J dropped 4 bases, with 14 bases sitting between them. The CDR3 has 13 residues. The chain's CDR3 is CSASSQENQPQHF. The CDR3 coding sequence is TGCAGCGCCTCCTCGCAGGAAAATCAGCCCCAGCATTTT.

The rearrangement links TRBV29-1 to TRBJ2-5, with TRBD1 matching 8 bases. J was trimmed by 7 bases and V by 6 bases; bases with no gene match: 10. The germline CDR1 and CDR2 sequences are SQVTM and ANQGSEA. This CDR3 has 13 residues. CDR3: CSVVTGEVRTQYF. The CDR3 bases are TGCAGCGTCGTGACAGGGGAGGTGCGGACCCAGTACTTC.

The chain uses TRBV19 and TRBJ1-4; D not certain. Trimming pared 8 bases from V and 4 bases from J, leaving 11 bases between. From germline, CDR1 is LNHDA and CDR2 SQIVND (reference sequence). CDR3 length: 13 amino acids. The CDR3 spells CASGIPSNEKLFF. Here the CDR3 DNA reads TGTGCCAGTGGGATTCCGAGTAATGAAAAACTGTTTTTT.

Here the CDR3 reads CSVASGSRETQYF. CDR3 in DNA: TGCAGCGTGGCTAGCGGGAGTAGAGAGACCCAGTACTTC. V is TRBV29-1 and J is TRBJ2-5; 10 bases are a match to TRBD2. V dropped 6 bases and J dropped 4; count of bases not matched to a gene: 5. Germline V gene sequence: CDR1 SQVTM, CDR2 ANQGSEA. This CDR3 is 13 amino acids long.

V gene TRBV4-1 combines with J gene TRBJ2-5; D gene ambiguous. The V and J ends lost 1 base and 5 bases respectively, with 11 bases between them. The CDR3 runs to 14 residues. Germline CDR1 MGHRA, CDR2 YSYEKL. The CDR3 is CASSQVGFSETQYF. CDR3 nucleotides: TGCGCCAGCAGCCAAGTAGGGTTCTCGGAGACCCAGTACTTC.